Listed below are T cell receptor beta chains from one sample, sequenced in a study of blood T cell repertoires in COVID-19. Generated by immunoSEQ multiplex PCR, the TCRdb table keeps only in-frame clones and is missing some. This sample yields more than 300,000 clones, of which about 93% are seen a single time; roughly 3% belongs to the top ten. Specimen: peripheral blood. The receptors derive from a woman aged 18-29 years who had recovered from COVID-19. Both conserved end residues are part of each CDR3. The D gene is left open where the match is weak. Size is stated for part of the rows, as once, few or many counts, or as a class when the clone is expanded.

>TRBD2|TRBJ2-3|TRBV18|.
CASSRTSGKRWDTQYF
TGTGCCAGCTCTCGCACTAGCGGCAAACGCTGGGATACGCAGTATTTT
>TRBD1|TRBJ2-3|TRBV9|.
CASSVGNRGPEDTQYF
TGTGCCAGCAGCGTTGGGAACAGGGGGCCGGAGGATACGCAGTATTTT
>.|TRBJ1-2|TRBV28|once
CASSPLLVTGEPNYGYTF
TGTGCCAGCAGTCCGCTCCTTGTGACAGGCGAGCCTAACTATGGCTACACCTTC
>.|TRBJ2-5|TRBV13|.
CASSLRGRQETQYF
TGTGCCAGCAGCTTACGGGGTAGACAAGAGACCCAGTACTTC
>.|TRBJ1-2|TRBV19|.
CASSLGDYGYTF
TGTGCCAGTAGTCTCGGGGACTATGGCTACACCTTC
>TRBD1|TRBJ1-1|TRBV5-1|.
CASRPDRDTEAFF
TGCGCCAGCAGACCGGACAGGGACACTGAAGCTTTCTTT
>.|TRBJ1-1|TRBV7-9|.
CASSLRDIPGTEAFF
TGTGCCAGCAGCTTACGGGACATTCCGGGGACTGAAGCTTTCTTT
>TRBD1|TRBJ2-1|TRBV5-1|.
CASSLEQGVYNEQFF
TGCGCCAGCAGCTTGGAGCAGGGGGTTTACAATGAGCAGTTCTTC
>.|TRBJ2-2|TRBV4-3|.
CASSQGGTTGELFF
TGCGCCAGCAGCCAAGGGGGCACCACCGGGGAGCTGTTTTTT
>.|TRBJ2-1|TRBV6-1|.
CASSERRYNEQFF
TGTGCCAGCAGTGAAAGGCGGTACAATGAGCAGTTCTTC